This note documents a single T cell receptor (beta chain) sequence. These data are taken from a study of shared clonotypes between healthy human individuals. This CDR3 spans 15 amino acids. Germline assignment: CDR1 MGHRA and CDR2 YSYEKL. Trimming removed 4 bases from V and 2 bases from J; junction bases left unmatched: 5. TCRdb's copy holds only in-frame clones and misses some; the assay was immunoSEQ multiplex PCR. The sample has roughly 530,000 clones, less than 96% seen once; the top ten hold about 0.057%. The chain uses TRBV4-1 and TRBJ2-7; 10 bases are a match to TRBD2. The sample was naive CD4+ T cells sorted from blood. Subset defined: CD45RA+ positively selected. The origin of this receptor is a woman aged 30 to 39 in good health. Here the CDR3 reads CASSPGLAYTYEQYF. CDR3 nucleotides: TGCGCCAGCAGCCCGGGACTAGCGTATACCTACGAGCAGTACTTC.